The T cell receptor (beta chain) under discussion was sequenced for a study of shared clonotypes between healthy human individuals. Study results and caveats: Naive subsets, compared against memory subsets, generally had larger estimated richness values. The study found lower generation probabilities in non-shared clonotypes than in those shared by all four donors.

Germline CDR1 reads MNHEY; CDR2 reads SVGAGI. CDR3 length equals 15 residues. V lost 6 bases to trimming and J lost 4 bases, with 18 bases between them. Original methodology: ImmunoSEQ gave junction-only sequences without quality scores, so filtering differed. Libraries were prepared by immunoSEQ multiplex PCR; TCRdb keeps only in-frame clonotypes and omits some of them. V and J calls and clone size come straight from that table; D and trimming were deduced from the DNA. In the table there are over a million clones, roughly 96% of which are singletons. All the donors were Caucasian adults who lived in Nashville, Tennessee. Comment on this clone: Its antigen is undetermined.

The chain is built from TRBV6-5 and TRBJ1-2; D possibly corresponds to TRBD1 (5 bases). Sequences were obtained from naive CD4+ T cells sorted from blood. As to subset: CD45RA+ positively selected. The receptor was derived from a man under 40 in good health. The CDR3 sequence: CASRSLGLGSYGYTF. The CDR3 region has the DNA TGTGCCAGCAGATCCCTGGGACTGGGGAGCTATGGCTACACCTTC.